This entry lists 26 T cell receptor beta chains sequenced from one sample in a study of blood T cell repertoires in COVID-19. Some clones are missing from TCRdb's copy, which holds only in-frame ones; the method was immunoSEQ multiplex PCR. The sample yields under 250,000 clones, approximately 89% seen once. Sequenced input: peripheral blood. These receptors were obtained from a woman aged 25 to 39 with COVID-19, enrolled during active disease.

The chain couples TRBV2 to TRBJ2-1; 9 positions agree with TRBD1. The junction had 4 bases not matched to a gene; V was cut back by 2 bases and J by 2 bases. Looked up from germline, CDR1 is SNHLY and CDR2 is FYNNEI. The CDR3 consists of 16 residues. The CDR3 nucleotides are TGTGCCAGCAGTGAACAGGACAGGGGCACCTACAATGAGCAGTTCTTC. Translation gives CASSEQDRGTYNEQFF.

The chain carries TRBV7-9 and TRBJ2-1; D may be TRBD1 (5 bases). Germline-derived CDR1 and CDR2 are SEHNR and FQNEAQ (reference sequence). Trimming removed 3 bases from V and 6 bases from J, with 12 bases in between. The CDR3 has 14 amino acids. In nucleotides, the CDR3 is TGTGCCAGCAGCTTGGGATCAGGGCCCAATGAGCAGTTCTTC. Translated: CASSLGSGPNEQFF. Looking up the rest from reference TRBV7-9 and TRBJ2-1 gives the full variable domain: DTGVSQNPRHKITKRGQNVTFRCDPISEHNRLYWYRQTLGQGPEFLTYFQNEAQLEKSRLLSDRFSAERPKGSFSTLEIQRTEQGDSAMYLCASSLGSGPNEQFFGPGTRLTVL.

DNA of the CDR3: TGTGCCAGCAGTGTGGACAGGGGGGATCGGGAGACCCAGTACTTC. It is translated as CASSVDRGDRETQYF. The genes are TRBV6-2 or TRBV6-3 and TRBJ2-5, with 10 nucleotides matching TRBD1. Looked up from germline, CDR1 is MNHEY and CDR2 is SVGEGT. This CDR3 comprises 15 residues. With V trimmed by 5 bases and J by 5 bases, 8 bases remained unmatched.

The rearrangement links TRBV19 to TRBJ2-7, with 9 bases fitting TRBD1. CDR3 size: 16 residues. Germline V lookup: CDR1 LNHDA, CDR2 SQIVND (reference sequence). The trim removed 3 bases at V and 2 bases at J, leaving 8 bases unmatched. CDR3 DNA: TGTGCCAGTAGTATTATCTCCGGGACAGGGCCCTACGAGCAGTACTTC. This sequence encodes CASSIISGTGPYEQYF.

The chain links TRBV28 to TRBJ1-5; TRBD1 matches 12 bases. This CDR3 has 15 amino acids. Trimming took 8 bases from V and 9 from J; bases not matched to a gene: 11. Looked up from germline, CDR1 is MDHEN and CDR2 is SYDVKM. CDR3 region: CASSGQGAGESPQHF. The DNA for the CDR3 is TGTGCCAGCTCGGGACAGGGGGCGGGGGAGTCGCCCCAGCATTTT.

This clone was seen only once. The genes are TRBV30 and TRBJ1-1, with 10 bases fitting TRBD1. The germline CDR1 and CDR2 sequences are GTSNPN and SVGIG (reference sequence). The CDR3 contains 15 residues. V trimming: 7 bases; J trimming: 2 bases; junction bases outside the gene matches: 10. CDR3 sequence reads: CASTGTGAINTEAFF. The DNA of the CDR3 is TGTGCCTCCACCGGGACAGGGGCCATAAACACTGAAGCTTTCTTT.

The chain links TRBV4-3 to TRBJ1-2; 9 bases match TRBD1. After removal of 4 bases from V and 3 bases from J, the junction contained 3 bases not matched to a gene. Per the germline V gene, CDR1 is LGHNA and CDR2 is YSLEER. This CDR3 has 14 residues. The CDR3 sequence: CASSPGDRDYGYTF. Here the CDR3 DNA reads TGCGCCAGCAGCCCGGGGGACAGGGACTATGGCTACACCTTC.

The CDR3 sequence is CATSRDPPEQETQYF. DNA for the CDR3: TGTGCCACCAGCAGAGATCCCCCAGAACAAGAGACCCAGTACTTC. The chain employs TRBV15 and TRBJ2-5; D uncertain. V lost 0 bases to trimming and J lost 2 bases, with 10 bases between them. The CDR3 extends over 15 amino acids. Germline assignment: CDR1 LNHNV and CDR2 YYDKDF (reference sequence).

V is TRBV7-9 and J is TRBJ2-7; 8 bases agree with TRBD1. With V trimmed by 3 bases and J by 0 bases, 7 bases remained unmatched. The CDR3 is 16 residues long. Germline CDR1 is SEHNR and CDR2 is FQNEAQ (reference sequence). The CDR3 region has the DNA TGTGCCAGCAGCTTCCTGGACAGGGCCGTCTCCTACGAGCAGTACTTC. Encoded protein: CASSFLDRAVSYEQYF.

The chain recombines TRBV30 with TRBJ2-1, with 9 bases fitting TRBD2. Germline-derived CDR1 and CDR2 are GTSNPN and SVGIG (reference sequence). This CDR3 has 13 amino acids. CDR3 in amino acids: CPRAGGGRGEQFF. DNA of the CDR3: TGTCCCCGAGCGGGGGGCGGGAGGGGTGAGCAGTTCTTC.

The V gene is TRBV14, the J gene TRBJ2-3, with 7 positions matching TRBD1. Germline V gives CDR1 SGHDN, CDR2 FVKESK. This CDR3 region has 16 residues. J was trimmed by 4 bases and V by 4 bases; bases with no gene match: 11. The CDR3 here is CASSPLRGGLADTQYF. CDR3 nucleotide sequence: TGTGCCAGCAGCCCTCTGCGAGGGGGCCTGGCAGATACGCAGTATTTT. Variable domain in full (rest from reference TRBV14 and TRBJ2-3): EAGVTQFPSHSVIEKGQTVTLRCDPISGHDNLYWYRRVMGKEIKFLLHFVKESKQDESGMPNNRFLAERTGGTYSTLKVQPAELEDSGVYFCASSPLRGGLADTQYFGPGTRLTVL.

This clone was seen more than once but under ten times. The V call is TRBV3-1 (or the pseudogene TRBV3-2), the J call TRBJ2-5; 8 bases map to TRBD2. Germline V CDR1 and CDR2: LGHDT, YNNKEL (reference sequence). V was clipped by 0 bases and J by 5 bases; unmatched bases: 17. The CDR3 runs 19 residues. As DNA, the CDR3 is TGTGCCAGCAGCCAAGATATTCCGAAAGACGGGGGGGCTTCCGAGACCCAGTACTTC. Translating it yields CASSQDIPKDGGASETQYF.

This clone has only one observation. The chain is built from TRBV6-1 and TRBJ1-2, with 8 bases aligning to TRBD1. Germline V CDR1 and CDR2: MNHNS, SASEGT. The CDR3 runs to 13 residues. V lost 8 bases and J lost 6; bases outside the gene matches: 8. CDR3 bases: TGTGCCAGCCAACGAACAGGGGGAAATGGCTACACCTTC. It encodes CASQRTGGNGYTF.

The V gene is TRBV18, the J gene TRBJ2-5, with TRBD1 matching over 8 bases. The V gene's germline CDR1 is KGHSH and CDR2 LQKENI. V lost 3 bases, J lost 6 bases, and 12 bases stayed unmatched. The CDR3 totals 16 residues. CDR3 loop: CASSPPLAGGLKTQYF. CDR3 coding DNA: TGTGCCAGCTCACCCCCCCTGGCAGGGGGCCTGAAGACCCAGTACTTC.

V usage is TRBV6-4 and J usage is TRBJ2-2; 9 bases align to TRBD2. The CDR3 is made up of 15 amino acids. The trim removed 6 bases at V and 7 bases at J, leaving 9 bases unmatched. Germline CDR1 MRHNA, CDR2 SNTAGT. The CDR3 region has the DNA TGTGCCAGCAGCTCAAAGCGGGGGGAGGTCGGGGAGCTGTTTTTT. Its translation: CASSSKRGEVGELFF.

CDR3 loop: CASSESITRSGANVLTF. The CDR3 DNA reads as TGCGCCAGCAGTGAGTCCATCACGAGGTCTGGGGCCAACGTCCTGACTTTC. V gene TRBV10-1 combines with J gene TRBJ2-6; D is uncertain. From germline, CDR1 is WNHNN and CDR2 SYGVQD (reference sequence). CDR3 length: 17 amino acids. Trimming left V 0 bases short and J 1 base short, with 10 bases between.

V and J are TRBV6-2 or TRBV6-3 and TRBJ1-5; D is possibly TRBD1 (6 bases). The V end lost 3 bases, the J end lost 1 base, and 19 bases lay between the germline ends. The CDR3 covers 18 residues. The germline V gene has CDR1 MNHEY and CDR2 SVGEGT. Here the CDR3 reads CASSYHRQEARSNQPQHF. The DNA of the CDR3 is TGTGCCAGCAGTTATCACAGACAGGAGGCGCGGAGCAATCAGCCCCAGCATTTT.

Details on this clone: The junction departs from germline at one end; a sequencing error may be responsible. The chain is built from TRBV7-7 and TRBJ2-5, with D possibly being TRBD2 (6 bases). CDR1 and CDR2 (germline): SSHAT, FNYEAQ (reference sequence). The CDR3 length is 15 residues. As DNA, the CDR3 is TGTGCTAGCAGCTTAGGTTCGGGGGTCCAAGAGACCCAGTACTTC. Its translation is CASSLGSGVQETQYF. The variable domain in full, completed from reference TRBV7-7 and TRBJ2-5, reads GAGVSQSPRYKVTKRGQDVTLRCDPISSHATLYWYQQALGQGPEFLTYFNYEAQPDKSGLPSDRFSAERPEGSISTLTIQRTEQRDSAMYRCASSLGSGVQETQYFGPGTRLLVL.

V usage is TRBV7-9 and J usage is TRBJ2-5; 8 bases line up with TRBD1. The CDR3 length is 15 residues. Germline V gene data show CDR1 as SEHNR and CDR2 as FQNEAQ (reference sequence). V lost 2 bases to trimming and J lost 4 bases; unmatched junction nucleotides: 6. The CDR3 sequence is CASSLRTGGGETQYF. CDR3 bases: TGTGCCAGCAGCTTACGCACAGGGGGTGGAGAGACCCAGTACTTC.

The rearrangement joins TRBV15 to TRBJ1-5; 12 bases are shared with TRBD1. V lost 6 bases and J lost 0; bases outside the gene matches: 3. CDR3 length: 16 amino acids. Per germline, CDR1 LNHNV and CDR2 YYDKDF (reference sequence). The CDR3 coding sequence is TGTGCCACCAGAGGGACAGGGGGCGATAGCAATCAGCCCCAGCATTTT. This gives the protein CATRGTGGDSNQPQHF.

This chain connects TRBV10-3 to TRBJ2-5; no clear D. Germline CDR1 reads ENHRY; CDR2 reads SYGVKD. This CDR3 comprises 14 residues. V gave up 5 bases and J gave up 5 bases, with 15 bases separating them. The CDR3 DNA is TGTGCCATCAGTCCTTCCATCTCGGAGGAGACCCAGTACTTC. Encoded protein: CAISPSISEETQYF.

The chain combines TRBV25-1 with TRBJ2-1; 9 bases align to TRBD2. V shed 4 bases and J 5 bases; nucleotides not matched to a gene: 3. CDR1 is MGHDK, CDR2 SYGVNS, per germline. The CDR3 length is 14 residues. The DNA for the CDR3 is TGTGCCAGCAGTGCTAGCGGGGATCACAATGAGCAGTTCTTC. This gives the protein CASSASGDHNEQFF.

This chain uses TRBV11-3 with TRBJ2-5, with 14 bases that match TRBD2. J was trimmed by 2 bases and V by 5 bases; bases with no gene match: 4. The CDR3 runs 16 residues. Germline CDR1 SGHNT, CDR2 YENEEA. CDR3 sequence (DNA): TGTGCCAGCAGCCTGGGACTAGCGGGAGTACAAGAGACCCAGTACTTC. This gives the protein CASSLGLAGVQETQYF.

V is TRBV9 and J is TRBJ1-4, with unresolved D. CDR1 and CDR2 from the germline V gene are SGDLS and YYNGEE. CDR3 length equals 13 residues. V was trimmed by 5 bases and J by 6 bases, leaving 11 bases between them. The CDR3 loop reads CASRSREDEKLFF. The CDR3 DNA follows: TGTGCCAGCAGGTCTAGGGAGGATGAAAAACTGTTTTTT.

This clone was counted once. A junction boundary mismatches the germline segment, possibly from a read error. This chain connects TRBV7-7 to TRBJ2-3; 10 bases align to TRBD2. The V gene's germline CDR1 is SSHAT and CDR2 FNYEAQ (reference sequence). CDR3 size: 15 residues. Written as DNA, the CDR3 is TGTGCTAGCAGCTTAAGCGGGGGGGGTTTAGATACGCAGTATTTT. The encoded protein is CASSLSGGGLDTQYF.

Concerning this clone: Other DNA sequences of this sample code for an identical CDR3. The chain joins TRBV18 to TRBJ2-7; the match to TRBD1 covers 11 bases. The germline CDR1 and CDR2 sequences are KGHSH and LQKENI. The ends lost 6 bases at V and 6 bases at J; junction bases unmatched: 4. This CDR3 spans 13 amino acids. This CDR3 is CASSSGTGGEQYF. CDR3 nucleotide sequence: TGTGCCAGCTCTTCCGGGACAGGGGGCGAGCAGTACTTC.